Each of the 30 T cell receptor beta chains below was sequenced from the same sample in a study of blood T cells in healthy people across ages. It was with a sample-barcoded 5' primer and a J-beta primer mix that a second PCR of roughly 7 to 11 cycles was run. Each CDR3 protein gets one entry after TCRdb re-called the 5' RACE reads with MiXCR. In the table there are about 730,000 distinct CDR3 sequences, 43% of which are singletons. Sequenced material: blood. The receptors originated from a woman in her sixties or seventies in good health.

This sequence joins TRBV20-1 and TRBJ2-1; possibly TRBD1 or TRBD2 for D (5 bases each). The CDR3 runs 12 residues. The germline V gene encodes CDR1 DFQATT and CDR2 SNEGSKA (reference sequence). The CDR3 loop reads CRQEASYNEQFF. Here the CDR3 DNA reads TGCAGACAGGAGGCCTCCTACAATGAGCAGTTCTTC.

This clonotype has a handful of counts. The V call is TRBV7-9, the J call TRBJ1-1; D call uncertain. This CDR3 comprises 11 residues. The V end was cut by 5 bases, the J end by 7 bases, with 8 bases between. Germline V gene sequence: CDR1 SEHNR, CDR2 FQNEAQ (reference sequence). CDR3 bases: TGTGCCAGCAGCCCAGCTAATGAAGCTTTCTTT. Its translation is CASSPANEAFF.

The table lists this clonotype with a few counts. V is TRBV10-3 and J is TRBJ1-4, with D perhaps TRBD1 (6 bases). V gave up 2 bases and J gave up 7 bases, with 14 bases separating them. CDR3 size: 15 residues. The V gene's germline CDR1 is ENHRY and CDR2 SYGVKD. CDR3 coding DNA: TGTGCCATCAGTGAGACCAGGGGAATGGGTGAAAAACTGTTTTTT. It is translated as CAISETRGMGEKLFF.

This clonotype appeared a few times. V gene TRBV20-1 combines with J gene TRBJ2-1, with D maybe TRBD2 (5 bases). The CDR3 is 13 amino acids. Trimming removed 4 bases at V and 3 bases at J, with 10 bases between. Germline CDR1 reads DFQATT; CDR2 reads SNEGSKA (reference sequence). CDR3 protein: CSAITAVYNEQFF. The DNA for the CDR3 is TGCAGTGCTATAACAGCGGTCTACAATGAGCAGTTCTTC.

This clonotype was seen only once. The chain couples TRBV7-3 to TRBJ2-1; a possible D gene is TRBD1 (6 bases). This CDR3 spans 16 amino acids. Germline CDR1 SGHTA, CDR2 FQGTGA. The germline V and J ends were trimmed by 4 bases and 9 bases, with 22 bases remaining between them. In DNA, the CDR3 is TGTGCCAGCAGCTACCCCCCGGGCCCAGGGGCGGGTGAGCAGTTCTTC. This sequence encodes CASSYPPGPGAGEQFF.

The table lists this clonotype with a few counts. This chain connects TRBV11-2 to TRBJ2-6; TRBD1 or TRBD2 may be the D gene (5 bases each). Trimming cost V 7 bases and J 0 bases, with 10 bases left between them. This CDR3 spans 15 amino acids. Germline V gene sequence: CDR1 SGHAT, CDR2 FQNNGV. The CDR3, as DNA: TGTGCCAGCACCCGGGACCTCTCTGGGGCCAACGTCCTGACTTTC. Protein product: CASTRDLSGANVLTF.

Only a few counts were recorded for this clonotype. CDR3: CASSKVVGTVVNSPLHF. CDR3 DNA sequence: TGTGCCAGCAGCAAGGTTGTTGGGACAGTTGTTAATTCACCCCTCCACTTT. The chain recombines TRBV21-1 with TRBJ1-6; the table's D call TRBD1 went unverified against the DNA. TRBV21-1 is annotated as a pseudogene. This CDR3 is built from 17 residues.

This clonotype was seen repeatedly, ten times or more. This rearrangement joins TRBV20-1 to TRBJ2-3; 9 bases are a match to TRBD1. V was clipped by 5 bases and J by 2 bases; unmatched bases: 5. Looked up from germline, CDR1 is DFQATT and CDR2 is SNEGSKA (reference sequence). This CDR3 is built from 14 residues. This chain's CDR3 is CSAATGGFTDTQYF. The CDR3 DNA follows: TGCAGTGCTGCGACAGGGGGATTCACAGATACGCAGTATTTT.

The table lists this clonotype with a few counts. The chain couples TRBV24-1 to TRBJ1-1, with D tentatively TRBD1 (5 bases). The CDR3 covers 14 residues. V was shortened by 6 bases and J by 0 bases, with 10 bases between the two germline ends. Germline loops: CDR1 KGHDR, CDR2 SFDVKD. CDR3 amino acids: CATSPDTLNTEAFF. The CDR3 region has the DNA TGTGCCACCAGTCCGGACACTTTGAACACTGAAGCTTTCTTT.

This sequence joins TRBV12-3 or TRBV12-4 and TRBJ2-2; tentatively, D is TRBD1 (6 bases). Trimming left V 3 bases short and J 0 bases short, with 8 bases between. This CDR3 is built from 15 residues. The CDR3 loop reads CASSFGQTNTGELFF. DNA for the CDR3: TGTGCCAGCAGTTTCGGACAGACGAACACCGGGGAGCTGTTTTTT.

The chain couples TRBV28 to TRBJ2-7, with D possibly being TRBD2 (5 bases). V was trimmed by 5 bases and J by 2 bases, leaving 19 bases between them. Germline V lookup: CDR1 MDHEN, CDR2 SYDVKM. This CDR3 has 16 amino acids. The CDR3 here is CASSTEGAGVTYEQYF. DNA of the CDR3: TGTGCCAGCAGTACCGAGGGCGCGGGCGTGACCTACGAGCAGTACTTC.

This chain links TRBV6-5 with TRBJ2-7, with a tentative D call TRBD1 (6 bases). The CDR3 is 13 residues long. Trimming removed 5 bases from V and 5 bases from J, with 13 bases in between. The germline V gene has CDR1 MNHEY and CDR2 SVGAGI. As DNA, the CDR3 is TGTGCCAGCAGTGACCAGGGGTTCAACGAGCAGTACTTC. It translates to CASSDQGFNEQYF.

This chain joins TRBV20-1 and TRBJ1-6, with no clear D. V lost 3 bases, J lost 4 bases, and 13 bases lay in between. Germline CDR1 and CDR2: DFQATT and SNEGSKA (reference sequence). The CDR3 spans 15 residues. DNA of the CDR3: TGCAGTGCTAGGGGAGTGGGCCCTTATAATTCACCCCTCCACTTT. It encodes CSARGVGPYNSPLHF.

V usage is TRBV4-3 and J usage is TRBJ2-3; D not certain. The V gene lost 0 bases and the J gene lost 7 bases, with 8 bases spanning the gap. Per the germline V gene, CDR1 is LGHNA and CDR2 is YSLEER. The CDR3 spans 13 residues. The CDR3 spells CASSQEVGNTQYF. As DNA, the CDR3 is TGCGCCAGCAGCCAAGAGGTCGGAAATACGCAGTATTTT.

The chain recombines TRBV20-1 with TRBJ2-7; D is undetermined. Germline assignment: CDR1 DFQATT and CDR2 SNEGSKA (reference sequence). CDR3 size: 15 residues. V lost 5 bases, J lost 0 bases, and 17 bases lay in between. DNA for the CDR3: TGCAGTGCTTCCGTCGTACAGCCTTTCTCCTACGAGCAGTACTTC. This codes for CSASVVQPFSYEQYF.

The chain carries TRBV20-1 and TRBJ2-7, with D perhaps TRBD2 (5 bases). The J call may be in error: the DNA end matches TRBJ2-5 better. The CDR3 totals 14 residues. CDR1 is DFQATT and CDR2 is SNEGSKA in the germline V gene (reference sequence). This CDR3 reads CSARTALAFETQYF. The CDR3 region has the DNA TGCAGTGCTAGGACCGCCCTAGCTTTTGAGACCCAGTACTTC.

This chain uses TRBV29-1 with TRBJ2-5; TRBD2 aligns across 10 bases. The length of the CDR3 is 14 residues. V lost 4 bases, J lost 11 bases, and 13 bases stayed unmatched. CDR1 is SQVTM, CDR2 ANQGSEA, per germline. The CDR3 nucleotides are TGCAGCGTTGGTGGGCTAGCGGGAGCCAATGAGCAGTACTTC. Its translation: CSVGGLAGANEQYF. The full variable domain, rest sourced from reference TRBV29-1 and TRBJ2-5, is SAVISQKPSRDICQRGTSLTIQCQVDSQVTMMFWYRQQPGQSLTLIATANQGSEATYESGFVIDKFPISRPNLTFSTLTVSNMSPEDSSIYLCSVGGLAGANEQYFGPGTRLLVL.

The chain couples TRBV7-9 to TRBJ1-4; D call uncertain. The V gene lost 5 bases and the J gene lost 8 bases, with 15 bases spanning the gap. The CDR3 is 14 residues long. Germline CDR1 reads SEHNR; CDR2 reads FQNEAQ (reference sequence). For the CDR3, the DNA is TGTGCCAGCAGCACCCGCTCGGAGGTAGAAAAACTGTTTTTT. Translating gives CASSTRSEVEKLFF.

The V call is TRBV20-1, the J call TRBJ2-5; 10 bases are a match to TRBD1. From germline, CDR1 is DFQATT and CDR2 SNEGSKA (reference sequence). The junction had 11 bases not matched to a gene; V was cut back by 6 bases and J by 4 bases. The CDR3 spans 15 residues. The CDR3 loop reads CSAPRDRGVTETQYF. CDR3 nucleotides: TGCAGTGCCCCCAGGGACAGGGGAGTTACAGAGACCCAGTACTTC.

V gene TRBV29-1 combines with J gene TRBJ2-1, with D perhaps matching TRBD1 (6 bases). Germline loops: CDR1 SQVTM, CDR2 ANQGSEA. This CDR3 is built from 12 residues. With 8 bases removed from V and 5 bases from J, the gap between germline ends came to 13 bases. CDR3 DNA sequence: TGCAGCATACAGGGCATCGACAATGAGCAGTTCTTC. Translated: CSIQGIDNEQFF.

On this clonotype: One end of the junction varies from germline; a read error may be responsible. V and J are TRBV20-1 and TRBJ2-1; TRBD2 matches 11 bases. Germline CDR1 DFQATT, CDR2 SNEGSKA (reference sequence). This CDR3 spans 17 amino acids. CDR3 DNA: TGCAGTGCCCGTAAGGGGCTAGCGGGGGGTCTTTACAGTGAGCAGTTCTTC. It is translated as CSARKGLAGGLYSEQFF.

In this sample, this clonotype turned up a few times. The chain couples TRBV13 to TRBJ2-1; D might be TRBD2 (5 bases). Trimming removed 5 bases at V and 12 bases at J, with 26 bases between. The CDR3 loop spans 16 amino acids. The V gene's germline CDR1 is PRHDT and CDR2 FYEKMQ (reference sequence). Written as DNA, the CDR3 is TGTGCCAGCAGCCTCAGTTGGGATTTTTCTTCCGGAGGGCAGTTCTTC. Translating it yields CASSLSWDFSSGGQFF.

The chain uses TRBV28 and TRBJ2-7; TRBD2 aligns across 13 bases. CDR1 is MDHEN, CDR2 SYDVKM, per germline. This CDR3 spans 15 amino acids. Losses at the gene ends were 6 bases for V and 7 bases for J; bases not matched to a gene: 9. Here the CDR3 reads CASRPQLAGGDEQYF. The CDR3 DNA reads as TGTGCCAGCAGACCCCAACTAGCGGGAGGGGATGAGCAGTACTTC.

V usage is TRBV12-3 or TRBV12-4 and J usage is TRBJ1-1, with D perhaps matching TRBD1 (6 bases). Trimming took off 5 bases at V and 5 bases at J, with 15 bases between the two ends. CDR3 length: 14 residues. DNA for the CDR3: TGTGCCAGCAGTGTGGGGGGGGCTGAGACTGAAGCTTTCTTT. It is translated as CASSVGGAETEAFF.

This chain links TRBV7-2 with TRBJ2-1; 9 bases line up with TRBD2. This CDR3 comprises 15 residues. Trimming removed 1 base from V and 12 bases from J; junction bases left unmatched: 10. The V gene's germline CDR1 is SGHTA and CDR2 FQGNSA. CDR3 nucleotide sequence: TGTGCCAGCAGCTTAGTGGCTAGCGGGAATAGTGTGCAGTTCTTC. Protein product: CASSLVASGNSVQFF.

The table lists this clonotype with a few counts. V and J are TRBV6-1 and TRBJ2-7; 7 bases are shared with TRBD2. V lost 8 bases, J lost 5 bases, and 12 bases stayed unmatched. The CDR3 totals 14 residues. In germline, CDR1 is MNHNS, CDR2 SASEGT. The CDR3 is CASAGPGGRNEQYF. As DNA, the CDR3 is TGTGCCAGCGCCGGTCCGGGAGGCCGCAACGAGCAGTACTTC.

The chain recombines TRBV6-5 with TRBJ2-3; 7 nucleotides match TRBD2. The V segment lost 2 bases and the J segment 2 bases; nucleotides outside the gene matches: 7. The germline gives CDR1 MNHEY, CDR2 SVGAGI. This CDR3 spans 16 amino acids. This CDR3 reads CASSYTFAGDTDTQYF. The CDR3 DNA reads TGTGCCAGCAGTTACACCTTCGCGGGGGACACAGATACGCAGTATTTT.

This clonotype has a handful of counts. This chain links TRBV7-2 with TRBJ2-3; 8 nucleotides line up with TRBD2. Germline V gives CDR1 SGHTA, CDR2 FQGNSA. This CDR3 has 16 amino acids. V shed 3 bases and J 3 bases; nucleotides not matched to a gene: 8. CDR3 sequence reads: CASSFRAGDGTDTQYF. Here the CDR3 DNA reads TGTGCCAGCAGCTTCCGAGCGGGAGACGGGACAGATACGCAGTATTTT.

The chain has TRBV3-1 and TRBJ2-2; 11 nucleotides line up with TRBD2. Trimming removed 2 bases from V and 7 bases from J; junction bases left unmatched: 3. The CDR3 has 15 residues. Germline V gene lookup returns CDR1 LGHDT and CDR2 YNNKEL (reference sequence). Here the CDR3 reads CASSQHLAGGGELFF. CDR3 nucleotide sequence: TGTGCCAGCAGCCAACACCTAGCGGGAGGCGGGGAGCTGTTTTTT.

Comment on this clonotype: A much larger clone differs from this one at a single base, so this may be a read error. The chain employs TRBV9 and TRBJ2-1; 8 bases match TRBD1. CDR1 is SGDLS and CDR2 is YYNGEE in the germline V gene. The CDR3 is 14 amino acids. Losses at the gene ends were 7 bases for V and 8 bases for J; bases not matched to a gene: 11. The CDR3 protein is CASRARQGADEQFF. CDR3 in DNA: TGTGCCAGCCGAGCGAGGCAGGGGGCCGATGAGCAGTTCTTC.